This TCR beta chain was profiled in a study of T-cell memory formation after mild COVID-19. Study overall: Most TCR clusters belonged to a single donor. Study-level results: Contracting clones from day 15 to 85 showed balanced CD4/CD8; later expanders favored CD4+. Second-wave clones that peaked on day 37 lacked confirmed SARS-CoV-2 specificity. The appearance of some responding clones in pre-infection memory suggested that cross-reactive memory joined.

This clonotype showed up just a few times. Its antigen is unknown. TCRdb re-derived calls from the 5' RACE reads in MiXCR, one entry per CDR3 protein. The repertoire holds about 110,000 distinct CDR3 sequences, about a sixth seen once, with 28% in the top ten. CDR3 length: 17 residues. The V gene end was trimmed by 5 bases and the J gene end by 0 bases; junction bases not matched to a gene: 10. Sequencing used PBMCs or a T cell subset sorted from them (not recorded which). The sequence came from an adult woman who had mild COVID-19 (a few samples of this study predate the infection). Cell type and time point are not known. The chain is built from TRBV12-3 or TRBV12-4 and TRBJ2-7; 10 positions agree with TRBD2. The CDR3 sequence is CASSHTAGTSVSYEQYF. The CDR3 coding sequence is TGTGCCAGCAGTCACACTGCCGGGACTAGCGTCTCCTACGAGCAGTACTTC.